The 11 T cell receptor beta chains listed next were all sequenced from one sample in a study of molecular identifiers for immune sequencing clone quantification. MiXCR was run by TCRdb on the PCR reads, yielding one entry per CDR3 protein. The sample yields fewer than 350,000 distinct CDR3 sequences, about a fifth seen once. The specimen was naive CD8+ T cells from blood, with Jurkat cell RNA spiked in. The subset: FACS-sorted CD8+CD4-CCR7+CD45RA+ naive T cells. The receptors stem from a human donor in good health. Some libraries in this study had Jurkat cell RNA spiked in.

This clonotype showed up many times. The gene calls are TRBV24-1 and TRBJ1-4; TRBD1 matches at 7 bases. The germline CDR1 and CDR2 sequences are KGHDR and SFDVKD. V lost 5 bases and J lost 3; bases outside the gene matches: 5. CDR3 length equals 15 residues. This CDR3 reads CATSVRTGANEKLFF. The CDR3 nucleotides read TGTGCCACCAGTGTACGGACAGGTGCTAATGAAAAACTGTTTTTT.

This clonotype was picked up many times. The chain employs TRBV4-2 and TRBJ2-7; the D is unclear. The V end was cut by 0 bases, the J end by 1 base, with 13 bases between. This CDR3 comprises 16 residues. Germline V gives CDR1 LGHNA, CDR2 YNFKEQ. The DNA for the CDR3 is TGTGCCAGCAGCCAAGATCCCCCCGAGACATCCTACGAGCAGTACTTC. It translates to CASSQDPPETSYEQYF.

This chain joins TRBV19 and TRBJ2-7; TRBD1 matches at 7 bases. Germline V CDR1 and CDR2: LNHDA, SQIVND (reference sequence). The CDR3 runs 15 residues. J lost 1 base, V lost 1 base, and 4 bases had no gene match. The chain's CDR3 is CASSIGQGNSYEQYF. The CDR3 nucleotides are TGTGCCAGTAGTATAGGACAGGGAAATTCCTACGAGCAGTACTTC.

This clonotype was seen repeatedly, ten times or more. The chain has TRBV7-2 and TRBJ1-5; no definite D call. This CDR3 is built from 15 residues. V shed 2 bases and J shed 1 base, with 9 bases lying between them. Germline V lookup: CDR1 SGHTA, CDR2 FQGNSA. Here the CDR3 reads CASSLSVISNQPQHF. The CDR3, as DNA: TGTGCCAGCAGCTTATCGGTAATCAGCAATCAGCCCCAGCATTTT. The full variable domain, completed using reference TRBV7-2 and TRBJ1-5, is GAGVSQSPSNKVTEKGKDVELRCDPISGHTALYWYRQSLGQGLEFLIYFQGNSAPDKSGLPSDRFSAERTGGSVSTLTIQRTQQEDSAVYLCASSLSVISNQPQHFGDGTRLSIL.

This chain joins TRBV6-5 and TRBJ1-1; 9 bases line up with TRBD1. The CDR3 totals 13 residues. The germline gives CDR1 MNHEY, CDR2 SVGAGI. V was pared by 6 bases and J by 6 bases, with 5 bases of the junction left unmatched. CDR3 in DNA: TGTGCCAGCAGCGGGACAGGGACTTCTGAAGCTTTCTTT. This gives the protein CASSGTGTSEAFF.

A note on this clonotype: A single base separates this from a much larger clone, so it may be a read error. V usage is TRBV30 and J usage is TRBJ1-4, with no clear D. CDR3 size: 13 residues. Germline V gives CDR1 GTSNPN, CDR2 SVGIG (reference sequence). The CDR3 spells CARSPDWSEKLFF. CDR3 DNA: TGTGCCCGGAGCCCGGATTGGAGTGAAAAACTGTTTTTT.

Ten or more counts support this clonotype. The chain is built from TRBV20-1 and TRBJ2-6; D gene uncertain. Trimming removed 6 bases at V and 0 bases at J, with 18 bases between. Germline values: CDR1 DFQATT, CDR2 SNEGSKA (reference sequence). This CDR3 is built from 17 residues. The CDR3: CSAMVDILDSGANVLTF. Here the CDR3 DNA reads TGCAGTGCCATGGTCGACATCCTGGACTCTGGGGCCAACGTCCTGACTTTC.

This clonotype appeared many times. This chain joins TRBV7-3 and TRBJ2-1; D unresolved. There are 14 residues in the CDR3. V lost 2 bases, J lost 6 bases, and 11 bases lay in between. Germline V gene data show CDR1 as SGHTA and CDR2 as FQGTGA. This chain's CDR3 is CASSLGRWGNEQFF. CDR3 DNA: TGTGCCAGCAGCTTAGGTCGTTGGGGCAATGAGCAGTTCTTC. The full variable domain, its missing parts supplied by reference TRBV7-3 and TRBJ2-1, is GAGVSQTPSNKVTEKGKYVELRCDPISGHTALYWYRQSLGQGPEFLIYFQGTGAADDSGLPNDRFFAVRPEGSVSTLKIQRTERGDSAVYLCASSLGRWGNEQFFGPGTRLTVL.

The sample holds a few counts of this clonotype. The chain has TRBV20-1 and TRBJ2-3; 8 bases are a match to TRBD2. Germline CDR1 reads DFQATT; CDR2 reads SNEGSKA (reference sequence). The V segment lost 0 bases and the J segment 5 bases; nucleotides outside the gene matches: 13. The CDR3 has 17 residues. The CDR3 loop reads CSARDVGRGVSGDTQYF. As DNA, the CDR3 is TGCAGTGCTAGAGATGTGGGGCGGGGGGTGTCCGGAGATACGCAGTATTTT.

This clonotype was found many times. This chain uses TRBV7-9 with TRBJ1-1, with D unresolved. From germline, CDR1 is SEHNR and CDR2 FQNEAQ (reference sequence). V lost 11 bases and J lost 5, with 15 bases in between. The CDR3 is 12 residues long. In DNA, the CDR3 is TGTGCCGGGGTGGGCCTGTCGACTGAAGCTTTCTTT. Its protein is CAGVGLSTEAFF.

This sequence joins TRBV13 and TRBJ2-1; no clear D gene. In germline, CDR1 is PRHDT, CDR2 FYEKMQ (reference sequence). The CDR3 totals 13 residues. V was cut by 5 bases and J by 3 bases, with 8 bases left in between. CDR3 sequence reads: CASSPERYNEQFF. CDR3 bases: TGTGCCAGCAGCCCCGAGCGCTACAATGAGCAGTTCTTC.